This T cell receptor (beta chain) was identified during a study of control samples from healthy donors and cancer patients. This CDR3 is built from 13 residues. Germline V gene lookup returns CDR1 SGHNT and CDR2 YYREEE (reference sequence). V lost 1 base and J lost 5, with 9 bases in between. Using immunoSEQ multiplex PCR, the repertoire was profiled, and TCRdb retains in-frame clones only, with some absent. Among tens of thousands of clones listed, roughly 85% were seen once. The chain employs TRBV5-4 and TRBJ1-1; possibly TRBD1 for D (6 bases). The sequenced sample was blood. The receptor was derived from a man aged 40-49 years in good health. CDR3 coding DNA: TGTGCCAGCAGCTTGCCAGGGGATACTGAAGCTTTCTTT. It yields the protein CASSLPGDTEAFF.